Listed here are 6 T cell receptor beta chains from one sample, sequenced in a study of technical replicates of blood from a handful of donors. TCRdb's table, derived via immunoSEQ multiplex PCR, lists solely in-frame clones and lacks some. The table has 45,000 to 60,000 clones, about 96% seen once. Sample: T cells isolated from PBMCs. The receptor set was obtained from a human donor in good health.

This clone was picked up one time. V usage is TRBV27 and J usage is TRBJ2-7; TRBD2 matches 10 bases. Germline CDR1 reads MNHEY; CDR2 reads SMNVEV (reference sequence). The V segment lost 4 bases and the J segment 4 bases; nucleotides outside the gene matches: 1. This CDR3 comprises 13 residues. This CDR3 is CASSSSGRYEQYF. The CDR3 DNA reads TGTGCCAGCAGTTCTAGCGGGAGATACGAGCAGTACTTC.

This chain connects TRBV4-2 to TRBJ1-4; TRBD1 matches 10 bases. Germline V gene sequence: CDR1 LGHNA, CDR2 YNFKEQ. This CDR3 has 17 residues. V dropped 3 bases and J dropped 1; count of bases not matched to a gene: 5. Here the CDR3 reads CASSHPTGGITNEKLFF. CDR3 coding DNA: TGTGCCAGCAGCCACCCGACAGGGGGCATAACTAATGAAAAACTGTTTTTT.

Only one count was recorded for this clone. V is TRBV5-5 and J is TRBJ2-7; D is undetermined. The CDR3 covers 12 residues. V dropped 2 bases and J dropped 0 bases, with 3 bases sitting between them. Germline V gene lookup returns CDR1 SGHKS and CDR2 YYEKEE (reference sequence). The CDR3 loop is CASSLLSYEQYF. CDR3 in DNA: TGTGCCAGCAGCTTACTCTCCTACGAGCAGTACTTC.

This rearrangement joins TRBV19 to TRBJ1-5, with 9 positions matching TRBD1. The CDR3 is made up of 15 amino acids. The V and J ends lost 7 bases and 3 bases, in that order; junction bases with no gene match: 7. The germline V gene encodes CDR1 LNHDA and CDR2 SQIVND (reference sequence). The CDR3 nucleotides are TGTGCCAGTACTCCGGGACAGGGTATCAATCAGCCCCAGCATTTT. Protein product: CASTPGQGINQPQHF.

The chain links TRBV21-1 to TRBJ2-7; the tabulated D call, TRBD1, remains unverified against the DNA. TRBV21-1 is a listed pseudogene. The CDR3 spans 16 residues. Written as DNA, the CDR3 is TGTGCCAGCAGCTCCCCGGGGGACAGTATGTCCTACGAGCAGTACTTC. Its translation: CASSSPGDSMSYEQYF.

This chain joins TRBV7-3 and TRBJ2-2; D uncertain. Trimming pared 5 bases from V and 4 bases from J, leaving 11 bases between. Per the germline V gene, CDR1 is SGHTA and CDR2 is FQGTGA. This CDR3 is 14 amino acids long. Here the CDR3 reads CASSPSRPTGELFF. CDR3 nucleotide sequence: TGTGCCAGCAGCCCTTCCCGTCCCACCGGGGAGCTGTTTTTT.